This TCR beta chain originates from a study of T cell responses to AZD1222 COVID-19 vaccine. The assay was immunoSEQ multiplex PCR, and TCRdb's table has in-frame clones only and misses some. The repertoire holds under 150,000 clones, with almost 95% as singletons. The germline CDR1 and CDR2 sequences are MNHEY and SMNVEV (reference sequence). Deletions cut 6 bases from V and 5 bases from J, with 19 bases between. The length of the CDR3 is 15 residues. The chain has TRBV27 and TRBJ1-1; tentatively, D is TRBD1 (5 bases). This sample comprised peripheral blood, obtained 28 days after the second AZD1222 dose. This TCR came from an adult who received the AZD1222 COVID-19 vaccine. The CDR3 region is CASSFGDPGWTEAFF. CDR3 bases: TGTGCCAGCAGCTTCGGGGACCCCGGGTGGACTGAAGCTTTCTTT.